This T cell receptor beta chain was documented in a study of OX40 agonist ivuxolimab in advanced cancers. Study-wide context: It was permissible to have had prior anti-PD-1, anti-PD-L1 or anti-CTLA-4 therapy, and around 40% had some.

Enrollment shut out patients with autoimmune disease history or systemic immunosuppression. Blood got drawn at baseline, again on cycle 4 day 1, and then on cycle 7 day 1. The CDR3 loop spans 16 amino acids. Trimming took 0 bases from V and 0 from J; bases not matched to a gene: 2. Germline V CDR1 and CDR2: WSHSY, SAAADI. Profiling relied on immunoSEQ multiplex PCR, and the TCRdb table lists in-frame clones only, not all of them. Of about 52,000 clones in the sample, 90% to 95% were seen once. Sequenced here: CD4+ or CD8+ T cells sorted from blood, sampled in a trial of the OX40 agonist ivuxolimab. The receptor was derived from an adult with an advanced solid tumor such as melanoma, head and neck, liver or kidney cancer. The chain joins TRBV10-2 to TRBJ2-7, with 10 bases that match TRBD2. The CDR3 region has the DNA TGCGCCAGCAGTGAGTCGATAGCGGGAGGCTCCTACGAGCAGTACTTC. It yields the protein CASSESIAGGSYEQYF.